This T cell receptor (beta chain) was sequenced for a study of response to subunit inactivated influenza vaccine. In TCRdb, the RT-PCR reads were re-called with MiXCR into one record per CDR3 protein. The repertoire holds 800,000 or so distinct CDR3 sequences, 21% seen once, with 10% in the top ten. General observations from the study: Only a handful of new T cells, the authors suggested, are recruited with each seasonal influenza vaccination.

Per the germline V gene, CDR1 is MNHEY and CDR2 is SVGEGT. Trimming took 8 bases from V and 2 from J, leaving 13 bases between them. The CDR3 has 13 amino acids. Note on this clonotype: The antigen is undetermined.

This material consisted of PBMCs from blood, taken about 5 days after vaccination. The chain joins TRBV6-2 or TRBV6-3 to TRBJ2-7; D not certain. This TCR came from a man between 45 and 60 years old who received an inactivated influenza vaccine. CDR3 sequence reads: CASHGELAYEQYF. CDR3 nucleotides: TGTGCCAGCCATGGGGAATTGGCCTACGAGCAGTACTTC.